This T cell receptor beta chain was retrieved from a study of shared clonotypes between healthy human individuals. Points on this clone: Its specificity is not known.

General study points: Only blood samples were collected, and tissue repertoires likely differ.

The material for each subset, its genomic DNA, was split evenly across several immunoSEQ plates. Some clones are missing from TCRdb's copy, which holds only in-frame ones; the method was immunoSEQ multiplex PCR. The table records millions of clones, more than 80% of them present only once. It was into CD45RA+ naive and CD45RA-negative memory subsets that the CD4+ cells were split. This clonotype was obtained from a man aged 18 to 30 in good health. Some clones in this sample may be carry-over from other donors' samples. The source material was naive CD4+ T cells from PBMCs. Described subset: CD45RA+ positively selected.

The CDR3 region is CASSGVGGETQYF. For the CDR3, the DNA is TGTGCCAGTAGCGGGGTTGGGGGAGAGACCCAGTACTTC. The chain joins TRBV19 to TRBJ2-5; D may match TRBD1 or TRBD2 (5 bases each). The CDR3 covers 13 residues. CDR1 and CDR2 (germline): LNHDA, SQIVND (reference sequence). V was clipped by 6 bases and J by 4 bases, with 12 bases between them.